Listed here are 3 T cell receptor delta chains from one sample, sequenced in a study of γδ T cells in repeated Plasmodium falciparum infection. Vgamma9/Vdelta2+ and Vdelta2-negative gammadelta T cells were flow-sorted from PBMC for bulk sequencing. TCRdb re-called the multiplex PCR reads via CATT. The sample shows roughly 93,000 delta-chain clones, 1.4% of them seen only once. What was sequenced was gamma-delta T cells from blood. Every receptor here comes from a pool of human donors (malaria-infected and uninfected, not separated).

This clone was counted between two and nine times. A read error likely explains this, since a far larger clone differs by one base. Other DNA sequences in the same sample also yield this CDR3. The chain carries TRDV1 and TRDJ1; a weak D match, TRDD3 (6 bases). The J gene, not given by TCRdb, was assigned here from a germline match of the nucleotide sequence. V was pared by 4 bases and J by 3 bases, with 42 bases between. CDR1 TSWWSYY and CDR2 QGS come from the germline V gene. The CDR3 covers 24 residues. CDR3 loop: CALGGRAQGYNLVLGLPFADKLIF. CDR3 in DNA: TGTGCTCTTGGGGGCCGAGCCCAGGGCTACAACCTTGTACTGGGTCTCCCCTTCGCCGATAAACTCATCTTT.

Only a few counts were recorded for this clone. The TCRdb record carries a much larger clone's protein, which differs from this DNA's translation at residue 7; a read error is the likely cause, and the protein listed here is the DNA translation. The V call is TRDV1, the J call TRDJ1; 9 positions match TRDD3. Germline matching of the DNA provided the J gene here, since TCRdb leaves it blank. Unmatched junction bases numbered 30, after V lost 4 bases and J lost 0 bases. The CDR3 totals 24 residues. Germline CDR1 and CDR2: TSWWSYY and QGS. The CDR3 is CALGARSVIPEPGDTSGYTDKLIF. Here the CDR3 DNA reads TGTGCTCTTGGGGCCCGAAGCGTAATTCCTGAGCCGGGGGATACTAGTGGGTACACCGATAAACTCATCTTT.

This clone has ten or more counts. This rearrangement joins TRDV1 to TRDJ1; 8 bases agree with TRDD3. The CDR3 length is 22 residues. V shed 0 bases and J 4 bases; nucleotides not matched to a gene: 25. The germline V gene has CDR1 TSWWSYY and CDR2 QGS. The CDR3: CALGELALSLGWGTHYGDKLIF. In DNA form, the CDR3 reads TGTGCTCTTGGGGAACTAGCGTTGTCACTAGGCTGGGGGACCCATTACGGCGATAAACTCATCTTT.